This T cell receptor beta chain was profiled in a study of CD8+CD57+ T cells in acquired aplastic anemia. Study background: Isolated CD4+ and CD8+ cells, once sorted, yielded DNA averaging roughly 3.2 ug.

With respect to this clonotype: What it binds is unknown. Compared with germline, one end of the junction differs, possibly owing to a read error.

The study, taken as a whole, reports: Patients and controls shared nearly 30 CD8+ CDR3 sequences, which appeared highly expressed in patients and within their immunodominant clones. Patients and healthy controls showed no significant CD8+ Simpson's diversity difference.

For sequencing, patients were chosen who had shown expansion of CD8+CD57+ cells by flow cytometry. Genomic DNA, the template, was used for profiling of the TCR beta VDJ and CDR3. Each CDR3 protein is one row after TCRdb ran MiXCR on the reads. The data show hundreds of thousands of distinct CDR3 sequences, under 65% seen once. Germline-derived CDR1 and CDR2 are SGHNT and YYREEE (reference sequence). This CDR3 has 15 residues. The clonotype comes from a human donor with aplastic anemia. This chain joins TRBV5-4 and TRBJ2-1; D remains ambiguous. The sample comprised sorted CD4+, CD8+, or CD8+CD57+ T cells (not recorded which) from PBMCs. This chain's CDR3 is CASSLGASSHNEQFF. In nucleotides, the CDR3 is TGTGCCAGCAGCTTGGGCGCCAGCTCCCACAATGAGCAGTTCTTC.